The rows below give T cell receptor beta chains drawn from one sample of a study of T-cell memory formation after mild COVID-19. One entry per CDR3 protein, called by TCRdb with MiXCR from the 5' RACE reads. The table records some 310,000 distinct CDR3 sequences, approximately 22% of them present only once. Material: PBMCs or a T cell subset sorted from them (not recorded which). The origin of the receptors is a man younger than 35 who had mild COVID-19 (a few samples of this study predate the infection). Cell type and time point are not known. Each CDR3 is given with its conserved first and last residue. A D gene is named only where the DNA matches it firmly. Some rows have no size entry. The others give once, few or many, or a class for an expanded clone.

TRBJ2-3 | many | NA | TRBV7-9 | CASSFFGRKRLETDTQYF | TGTGCCAGCAGCTTCTTCGGCAGGAAAAGACTAGAGACAGATACGCAGTATTTT
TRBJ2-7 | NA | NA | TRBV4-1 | CASSARQDFPPNYEQYF | TGCGCCAGCAGCGCACGACAGGATTTCCCCCCGAACTACGAGCAGTACTTC
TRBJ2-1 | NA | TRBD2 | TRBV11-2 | CASSSGLAGGKQFF | TGTGCCAGCAGCTCCGGACTAGCGGGGGGCAAGCAGTTCTTC
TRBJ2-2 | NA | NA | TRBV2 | CASTGGGNTGELFF | TGTGCCAGCACCGGGGGTGGAAACACCGGGGAGCTGTTTTTT
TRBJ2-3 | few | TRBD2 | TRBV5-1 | CASSQGTSGVNTDTQYF | TGCGCCAGCAGCCAGGGGACTAGCGGGGTGAACACAGATACGCAGTATTTT
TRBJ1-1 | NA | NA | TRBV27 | CASRQGQNTEAFF | TGTGCCAGCAGGCAGGGTCAGAACACTGAAGCTTTCTTT
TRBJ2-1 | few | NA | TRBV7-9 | CASSRRPEARDNEQFF | TGTGCCAGCAGCCGACGGCCTGAGGCCCGCGACAATGAGCAGTTCTTC
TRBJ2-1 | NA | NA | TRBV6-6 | CGSGGQHNEQFF | TGTGGCTCGGGGGGCCAGCACAATGAGCAGTTCTTC
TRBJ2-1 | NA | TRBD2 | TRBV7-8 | CASSPAGSGGKNEQFF | TGTGCCAGCAGCCCAGCCGGTAGCGGGGGGAAGAATGAGCAGTTCTTC
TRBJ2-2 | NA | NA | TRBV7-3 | CASSPGFVPGELFF | TGTGCCAGCAGCCCAGGGTTCGTCCCCGGGGAGCTGTTTTTT
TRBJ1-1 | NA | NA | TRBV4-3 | CASSQDRQADAFF | TGCGCCAGCAGCCAAGATCGGCAAGCGGACGCTTTCTTT
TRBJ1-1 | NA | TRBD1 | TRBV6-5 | CASSYKTGTGGTEAFF | TGTGCCAGCAGTTACAAAACCGGGACAGGGGGCACTGAAGCTTTCTTT
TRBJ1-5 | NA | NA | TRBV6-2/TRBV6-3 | CASSYSNQNQPQHF | TGTGCCAGCAGTTACTCGAACCAGAATCAGCCCCAGCATTTT
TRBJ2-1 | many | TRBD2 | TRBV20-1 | CSARGSGAYNEQFF | TGCAGTGCTAGAGGGAGCGGGGCGTACAATGAGCAGTTCTTC
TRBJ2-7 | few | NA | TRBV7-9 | CASSNEPGVRYEQYF | TGTGCCAGCAGCAATGAACCGGGCGTAAGGTACGAGCAGTACTTC
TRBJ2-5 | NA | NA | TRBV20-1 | CSASSSFIETQYF | TGCAGTGCTAGTTCCAGTTTCATAGAGACCCAGTACTTC
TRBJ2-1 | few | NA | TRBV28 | CASKVPAYNEQFF | TGTGCCAGCAAGGTTCCAGCGTACAATGAGCAGTTCTTC
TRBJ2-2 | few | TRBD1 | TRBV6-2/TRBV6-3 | CATHRDRPTNTGELFF | TGTGCCACGCACCGGGACAGGCCTACCAACACCGGGGAGCTGTTTTTT
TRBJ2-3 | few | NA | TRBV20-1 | CSTQGGTDTQYF | TGCAGTACCCAGGGGGGGACAGATACGCAGTATTTT
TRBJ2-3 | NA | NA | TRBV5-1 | CASSLIARFSDTQYF | TGCGCCAGCAGCTTGATAGCCAGGTTCTCAGATACGCAGTATTTT
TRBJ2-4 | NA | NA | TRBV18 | CASSPGVRNIQYF | TGTGCCAGCTCACCGGGCGTTCGGAACATTCAGTACTTC
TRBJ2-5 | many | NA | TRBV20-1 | CSARRGDSQETQYF | TGCAGTGCCCGGCGGGGGGACAGCCAAGAGACCCAGTACTTC
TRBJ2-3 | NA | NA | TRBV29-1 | CSVVVGGTDTQYF | TGCAGCGTTGTAGTGGGGGGCACAGATACGCAGTATTTT
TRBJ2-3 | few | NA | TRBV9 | CASSVKGRLYTDTQYF | TGTGCCAGCAGCGTAAAGGGAAGGCTGTACACAGATACGCAGTATTTT
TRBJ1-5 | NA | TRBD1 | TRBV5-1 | CASSLTGQGDQPQHF | TGCGCCAGCAGCTTGACCGGACAGGGAGATCAGCCCCAGCATTTT
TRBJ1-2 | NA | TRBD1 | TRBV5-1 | CASSFEGQGYGYTF | TGCGCCAGCAGCTTCGAGGGACAGGGCTATGGCTACACCTTC
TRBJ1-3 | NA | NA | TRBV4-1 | CASSHGQNSGNTIYF | TGCGCCAGCAGCCATGGACAGAACTCTGGAAACACCATATATTTT
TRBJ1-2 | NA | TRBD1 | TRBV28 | CATLPGTGYGYTF | TGTGCCACCCTACCCGGGACAGGATATGGCTACACCTTC
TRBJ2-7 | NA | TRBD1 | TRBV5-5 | CASSRPAVRDRGGAFSYEQYF | TGTGCCAGCAGCCGACCCGCCGTCCGGGACAGGGGAGGGGCCTTCTCCTACGAGCAGTACTTC
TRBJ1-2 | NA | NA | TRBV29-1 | CSAVADGIGYTF | TGCAGCGCCGTCGCGGATGGTATAGGCTACACCTTC
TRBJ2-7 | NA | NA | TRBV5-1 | CASRPTGPTYEQYF | TGCGCCAGCAGACCCACCGGACCAACCTACGAGCAGTACTTC
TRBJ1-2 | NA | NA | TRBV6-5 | CASSYSRDTNYGYTF | TGTGCCAGCAGTTACAGCCGGGACACTAACTATGGCTACACCTTC
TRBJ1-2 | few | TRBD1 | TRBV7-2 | CASSFDRQGTYSGYTF | TGTGCCAGCAGCTTCGACCGACAGGGAACGTACAGTGGCTACACCTTC
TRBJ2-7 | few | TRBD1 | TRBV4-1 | CASSQFRDRPSYEQYF | TGCGCCAGCAGCCAGTTCCGGGACAGGCCGTCCTACGAGCAGTACTTC
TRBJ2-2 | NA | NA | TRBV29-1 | CSGVFSGELFF | TGCAGCGGGGTTTTTTCCGGGGAGCTGTTTTTT
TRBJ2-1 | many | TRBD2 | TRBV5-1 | CASSLARRAGGPEFF | TGCGCCAGCAGCTTGGCTCGCAGGGCGGGGGGGCCTGAGTTCTTC
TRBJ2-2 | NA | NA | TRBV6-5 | CASSPIQDITGELFF | TGTGCCAGCAGTCCTATACAGGATATCACCGGGGAGCTGTTTTTT
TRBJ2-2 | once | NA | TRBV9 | CASSVVGGNTGELFF | TGTGCCAGCAGCGTAGTTGGGGGGAACACCGGGGAGCTGTTTTTT
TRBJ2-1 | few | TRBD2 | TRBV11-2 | CASSVRGSGAASRNEQFF | TGTGCCAGCAGCGTCCGGGGGAGCGGGGCGGCCTCACGGAATGAGCAGTTCTTC
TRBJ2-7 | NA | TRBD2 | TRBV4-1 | CASSLIAGDSYEQYF | TGCGCCAGCAGCCTTATAGCGGGGGACTCCTACGAGCAGTACTTC
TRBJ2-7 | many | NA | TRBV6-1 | CASSPLGSYEQYF | TGTGCCAGCAGTCCGCTTGGCAGCTACGAGCAGTACTTC
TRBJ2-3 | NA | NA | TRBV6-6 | CASSYTTGLGTDTQYF | TGTGCCAGCAGTTACACCACAGGGCTTGGGACAGATACGCAGTATTTT
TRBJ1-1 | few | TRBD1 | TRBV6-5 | CASSPGQGAQGEAFF | TGTGCCAGCAGTCCGGGACAGGGGGCCCAAGGTGAAGCTTTCTTT
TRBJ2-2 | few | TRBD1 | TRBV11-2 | CASSADRGSGTGELFF | TGTGCCAGCAGCGCCGACAGGGGGTCTGGCACCGGGGAGCTGTTTTTT
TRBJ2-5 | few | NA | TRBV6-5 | CASSYSSLERGLETQYF | TGTGCCAGCAGTTACTCATCGCTGGAGAGGGGATTGGAGACCCAGTACTTC
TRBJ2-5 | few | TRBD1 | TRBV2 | CASSELSRTGETQYF | TGTGCCAGCAGTGAACTCAGCCGGACAGGGGAGACCCAGTACTTC
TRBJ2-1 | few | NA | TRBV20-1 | CSASPLKRGGGNEQFF | TGCAGTGCTAGTCCCCTAAAACGGGGCGGCGGGAATGAGCAGTTCTTC
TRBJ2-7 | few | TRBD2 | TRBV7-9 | CASSHRLAGATSYEQYF | TGTGCCAGCAGCCATCGACTAGCGGGGGCAACCTCCTACGAGCAGTACTTC
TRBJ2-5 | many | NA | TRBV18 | CASSPTFQETQYF | TGTGCCAGCTCACCGACATTCCAAGAGACCCAGTACTTC
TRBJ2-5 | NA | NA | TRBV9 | CASSAGFGAETQYF | TGTGCCAGCAGCGCAGGTTTCGGCGCAGAGACCCAGTACTTC
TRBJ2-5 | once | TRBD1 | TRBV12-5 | CASGIGQGRLDETQYF | TGTGCTAGTGGTATAGGACAGGGACGGTTGGACGAGACCCAGTACTTC
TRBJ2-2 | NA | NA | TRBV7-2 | CASSLGWRGELFF | TGTGCCAGCAGCTTAGGGTGGAGAGGGGAGCTGTTTTTT